This TCR beta chain was obtained from a study of blood T cell repertoires in COVID-19. About the study: Some COVID-19 samples were acute and others convalescent; all came from the United States, Italy and Spain. Sample material is recorded as cDNA or gDNA derived from T cells, B-cell-depleted T cells, or PBMCs.

Germline V lookup: CDR1 SNHLY, CDR2 FYNNEI. Losses at the gene ends were 3 bases for V and 1 base for J; bases not matched to a gene: 5. The CDR3 covers 15 residues. Assay: immunoSEQ multiplex PCR; the TCRdb copy retains only in-frame clones and omits some. The sample includes approximately 280,000 clones, 70% to 90% of them seen just once. The receptor was isolated from a woman aged 70-85 years with acute or convalescent COVID-19. The sample consisted of peripheral blood. J is TRBJ1-1 and V is TRBV2; 7 nucleotides match TRBD1. The CDR3 is CASSDRAGGNTEAFF. The CDR3 nucleotides are TGTGCCAGCAGTGACCGGGCAGGGGGGAACACTGAAGCTTTCTTT.